Listed below are T cell receptor beta chains from one sample, sequenced in a study of CD8+CD57+ T cells in acquired aplastic anemia. TCRdb analysed the reads with MiXCR anew, one entry per CDR3 protein. The sample carries 400,000 to 450,000 distinct CDR3 sequences, around 68% recorded once. Sequencing input: sorted CD4+, CD8+, or CD8+CD57+ T cells (not recorded which) from PBMCs. The source of these receptors is a human donor in good health, serving as a control. Each CDR3 is given with its conserved first and last residue. Fields, in order: J gene, CDR3 length, clone size, V gene, D gene, CDR3 DNA, CDR3 protein. A D gene is named only where the DNA matches it firmly. Clone size is shown for a subset of rows, as once, few, many or a class of expanded clone.

J gene: TRBJ2-7
CDR3 length: 14
clone size: -
V gene: TRBV7-4
D gene: TRBD2
CDR3 DNA: TGTGCCAGCAGCCTAACGGGGGGAGGGAACGAGCAGTACTTC
CDR3 protein: CASSLTGGGNEQYF

J gene: TRBJ1-5
CDR3 length: 15
clone size: -
V gene: TRBV7-9
D gene: -
CDR3 DNA: TGTGCCACCAGCAGAAGGGCAGCATTGGGTCAGACCCAGCATTTT
CDR3 protein: CATSRRAALGQTQHF

J gene: TRBJ1-2
CDR3 length: 14
clone size: many
V gene: TRBV7-9
D gene: TRBD1
CDR3 DNA: TGTGCCAGCAGCCGACAGGGCCTGAACTATGGCTACACCTTC
CDR3 protein: CASSRQGLNYGYTF

J gene: TRBJ1-2
CDR3 length: 15
clone size: -
V gene: TRBV5-1
D gene: -
CDR3 DNA: TGCGCCAGCAGCCCATTAACAGGATATAACTATGGCTACACCTTC
CDR3 protein: CASSPLTGYNYGYTF

J gene: TRBJ1-1
CDR3 length: 13
clone size: -
V gene: TRBV7-2
D gene: -
CDR3 DNA: TGTGCCAGCACCTCAGGGGAGACCTCTGGCTCTTTCTTC
CDR3 protein: CASTSGETSGSFF

J gene: TRBJ1-3
CDR3 length: 15
clone size: once
V gene: TRBV7-4
D gene: -
CDR3 DNA: TGTGCCAGCAGGACATTCCGTCGAACGGTTCGGGGACCATATTTT
CDR3 protein: CASRTFRRTVRGPYF

J gene: TRBJ1-3
CDR3 length: 14
clone size: -
V gene: TRBV6-5
D gene: -
CDR3 DNA: TGTGCCAGCAGTGACAGCAACTCTGGAAACACCATATATTTT
CDR3 protein: CASSDSNSGNTIYF

J gene: TRBJ1-6
CDR3 length: 14
clone size: -
V gene: TRBV20-1
D gene: TRBD1
CDR3 DNA: TGCAGTGCTCTCGAGGGGGACAGGGAATCACCCCTCCACTTT
CDR3 protein: CSALEGDRESPLHF

J gene: TRBJ2-5
CDR3 length: 15
clone size: -
V gene: TRBV19
D gene: TRBD2
CDR3 DNA: TGTGCCAGTACCCGCTCTCAGGGAGGGAGGGAGACCCAGTACTTC
CDR3 protein: CASTRSQGGRETQYF

J gene: TRBJ1-1
CDR3 length: 17
clone size: -
V gene: TRBV12-3/TRBV12-4
D gene: -
CDR3 DNA: TGTGCCAGCACTAGGGATTCCGGGGGTTGGGTGAACACTGAAGCTTTCTTT
CDR3 protein: CASTRDSGGWVNTEAFF

J gene: TRBJ1-6
CDR3 length: 14
clone size: -
V gene: TRBV20-1
D gene: -
CDR3 DNA: TGCAGTGCTAAACAGGGAGTAAGTTCACCACCCCTCCACTTT
CDR3 protein: CSAKQGVSSPPLHF

J gene: TRBJ1-1
CDR3 length: 17
clone size: -
V gene: TRBV5-1
D gene: -
CDR3 DNA: TGCGCCAGCAGCCCCAGGGCGCAGGGCCGGGGGAACACTGAAGCTTTCTTT
CDR3 protein: CASSPRAQGRGNTEAFF

J gene: TRBJ2-1
CDR3 length: 13
clone size: -
V gene: TRBV7-9
D gene: -
CDR3 DNA: TGTGCCAGCAGCCCCCAGCCGGGACCCTTGTGGTTCTTC
CDR3 protein: CASSPQPGPLWFF

J gene: TRBJ1-3
CDR3 length: 14
clone size: -
V gene: TRBV5-6
D gene: -
CDR3 DNA: TGTGCCAGCAGCCGGGACGGTTTGGAAAACACCATATATTTT
CDR3 protein: CASSRDGLENTIYF

J gene: TRBJ1-1
CDR3 length: 13
clone size: -
V gene: TRBV19
D gene: -
CDR3 DNA: TGTGCCAGTAATACGGGACGGAACCCTGAAGCTTTCTTT
CDR3 protein: CASNTGRNPEAFF

J gene: TRBJ2-7
CDR3 length: 14
clone size: -
V gene: TRBV2
D gene: -
CDR3 DNA: TGTGCCAGCAGGTGGAGGCAGGGAGACAGCGAGCAGTACTTC
CDR3 protein: CASRWRQGDSEQYF

J gene: TRBJ2-7
CDR3 length: 14
clone size: -
V gene: TRBV7-2
D gene: -
CDR3 DNA: TGTGCCAGCAGCTTGGATGGGCCGTCCTACGAGCAGTACTTC
CDR3 protein: CASSLDGPSYEQYF

J gene: TRBJ1-4
CDR3 length: 17
clone size: -
V gene: TRBV12-3/TRBV12-4
D gene: -
CDR3 DNA: TGTGCCACCGGGGATGCGGGGCGCCTTGCAACTAATGAAAAACTGTTTTTT
CDR3 protein: CATGDAGRLATNEKLFF

J gene: TRBJ2-3
CDR3 length: 18
clone size: once
V gene: TRBV7-2
D gene: -
CDR3 DNA: TGTGCCAGCAGCTTAGCGGGGGGGCCGGCCATGCTTCCAGATACGCAGTATTTT
CDR3 protein: CASSLAGGPAMLPDTQYF

J gene: TRBJ2-7
CDR3 length: 17
clone size: many
V gene: TRBV7-2
D gene: TRBD2
CDR3 DNA: TGTGCCAGCAGCTTAACAGGTGGGGGGGGGAGCTCCTACGAGCAGTACTTC
CDR3 protein: CASSLTGGGGSSYEQYF

J gene: TRBJ1-2
CDR3 length: 16
clone size: many
V gene: TRBV6-6
D gene: TRBD1
CDR3 DNA: TGTGCCAGCAACGCCAGGGGGGAGATAATTCACTATGGCTACACCTTC
CDR3 protein: CASNARGEIIHYGYTF

J gene: TRBJ1-3
CDR3 length: 13
clone size: -
V gene: TRBV12-3/TRBV12-4
D gene: -
CDR3 DNA: TGTGCCAGCAGCCCGTTGAGTGGAAACACCATATATTTT
CDR3 protein: CASSPLSGNTIYF

J gene: TRBJ2-1
CDR3 length: 18
clone size: once
V gene: TRBV19
D gene: TRBD1
CDR3 DNA: TGTGCCAGTAGTATAGCCGGACAGGGAGTTATTGCCTACAATGAGCAGTTCTTC
CDR3 protein: CASSIAGQGVIAYNEQFF

J gene: TRBJ2-7
CDR3 length: 14
clone size: -
V gene: TRBV9
D gene: -
CDR3 DNA: TGTGCCAGCAGCCCAGGGGACTCTGGGGCCAACGTCCACTTC
CDR3 protein: CASSPGDSGANVHF

J gene: TRBJ1-2
CDR3 length: 13
clone size: many
V gene: TRBV30
D gene: -
CDR3 DNA: TGTGCCAGCCGGAGGGGTGGGAACTATGGCTACACCTTC
CDR3 protein: CASRRGGNYGYTF

J gene: TRBJ2-5
CDR3 length: 16
clone size: -
V gene: TRBV24-1
D gene: -
CDR3 DNA: TGTGCCACCAGTAACAGCCATTGGCAGGGCGAAGAGACCCAGTACTTC
CDR3 protein: CATSNSHWQGEETQYF

J gene: TRBJ2-1
CDR3 length: 15
clone size: -
V gene: TRBV7-9
D gene: -
CDR3 DNA: TGTGCCAGCAGCTTACTAGATCCCACAGATACGGAGTATTTCTTC
CDR3 protein: CASSLLDPTDTEYFF

J gene: TRBJ1-1
CDR3 length: 13
clone size: many
V gene: TRBV15
D gene: -
CDR3 DNA: TGTGCCACCAGCTCCCTCGGACGGGCTGAAGCTTTCTTT
CDR3 protein: CATSSLGRAEAFF

J gene: TRBJ2-7
CDR3 length: 15
clone size: few
V gene: TRBV5-5
D gene: -
CDR3 DNA: TGTGCCAGCAGCTTGGGTGGCGGGGGCGGCTACGAGCAGTACTTC
CDR3 protein: CASSLGGGGGYEQYF

J gene: TRBJ1-6
CDR3 length: 16
clone size: -
V gene: TRBV5-1
D gene: -
CDR3 DNA: TGCGCCAGCAGCTTAGCCAGGGGAGCAACTAATTCACCCCTCCACTTT
CDR3 protein: CASSLARGATNSPLHF

J gene: TRBJ1-3
CDR3 length: 10
clone size: many
V gene: TRBV6-1
D gene: -
CDR3 DNA: TGTGCCAGTGGTGGAAACACCATATATTTT
CDR3 protein: CASGGNTIYF

J gene: TRBJ1-2
CDR3 length: 14
clone size: -
V gene: TRBV7-2
D gene: -
CDR3 DNA: TGTGCCAGCAGCTTAACGCGCGGCACTTTTGGCTACACCTTC
CDR3 protein: CASSLTRGTFGYTF

J gene: TRBJ2-3
CDR3 length: 15
clone size: once
V gene: TRBV7-2
D gene: -
CDR3 DNA: -
CDR3 protein: CASSLALADTQYFYF

J gene: TRBJ1-2
CDR3 length: 12
clone size: -
V gene: TRBV2
D gene: -
CDR3 DNA: TGTGCCAGCCTGGGGGGGGGGTGGGGCTACGCCTTC
CDR3 protein: CASLGGGWGYAF

J gene: TRBJ2-5
CDR3 length: 13
clone size: -
V gene: TRBV20-1
D gene: -
CDR3 DNA: TGCAGTGCTAGAAGAACAGGGATGGGGACCCAGTACTTC
CDR3 protein: CSARRTGMGTQYF

J gene: TRBJ2-5
CDR3 length: 13
clone size: -
V gene: TRBV25-1
D gene: -
CDR3 DNA: TGTGCCGGCAGCCATAGCCCGGGTGGGACCCAGTACTTC
CDR3 protein: CAGSHSPGGTQYF

J gene: TRBJ1-6
CDR3 length: 13
clone size: many
V gene: TRBV6-1
D gene: -
CDR3 DNA: TGTGCCAGCATCCTTGGTAATAATTCACCCCTCCACTTT
CDR3 protein: CASILGNNSPLHF

J gene: TRBJ2-5
CDR3 length: 17
clone size: -
V gene: TRBV7-2
D gene: TRBD2
CDR3 DNA: TGTGCCAGCAGCTTAGGACGGCCTAGCGGGGGGGCCGGGACCCAGTACTTC
CDR3 protein: CASSLGRPSGGAGTQYF

J gene: TRBJ2-7
CDR3 length: 12
clone size: once
V gene: TRBV7-2
D gene: -
CDR3 DNA: TGCGCCAGCAGCGTACAGTTCTACGAGCAGTACTTC
CDR3 protein: CASSVQFYEQYF

J gene: TRBJ1-1
CDR3 length: 15
clone size: many
V gene: TRBV5-6
D gene: -
CDR3 DNA: TGTGCCAGCAGCTTGCGCCCCGAGGGGCGGGCTGAAGCTTTCTTT
CDR3 protein: CASSLRPEGRAEAFF

J gene: TRBJ1-4
CDR3 length: 13
clone size: many
V gene: TRBV20-1
D gene: -
CDR3 DNA: TGCAGTGCTCGTCATACCCCCGGGGAAAAACTGTTTTTT
CDR3 protein: CSARHTPGEKLFF

J gene: TRBJ1-6
CDR3 length: 15
clone size: once
V gene: TRBV20-1
D gene: -
CDR3 DNA: TGCAGTGCTAGATTAGCGGGGGGCCCCAATTCACCCCTCCACTTT
CDR3 protein: CSARLAGGPNSPLHF

J gene: TRBJ2-6
CDR3 length: 17
clone size: -
V gene: TRBV7-2
D gene: -
CDR3 DNA: -
CDR3 protein: CASSRTGTYEQYFVLTF

J gene: TRBJ2-5
CDR3 length: 14
clone size: many
V gene: TRBV6-5
D gene: TRBD2
CDR3 DNA: TGTGCCAGCAGTGGGTTTAGCGGGGGCGGGGCCCAGTACTTC
CDR3 protein: CASSGFSGGGAQYF